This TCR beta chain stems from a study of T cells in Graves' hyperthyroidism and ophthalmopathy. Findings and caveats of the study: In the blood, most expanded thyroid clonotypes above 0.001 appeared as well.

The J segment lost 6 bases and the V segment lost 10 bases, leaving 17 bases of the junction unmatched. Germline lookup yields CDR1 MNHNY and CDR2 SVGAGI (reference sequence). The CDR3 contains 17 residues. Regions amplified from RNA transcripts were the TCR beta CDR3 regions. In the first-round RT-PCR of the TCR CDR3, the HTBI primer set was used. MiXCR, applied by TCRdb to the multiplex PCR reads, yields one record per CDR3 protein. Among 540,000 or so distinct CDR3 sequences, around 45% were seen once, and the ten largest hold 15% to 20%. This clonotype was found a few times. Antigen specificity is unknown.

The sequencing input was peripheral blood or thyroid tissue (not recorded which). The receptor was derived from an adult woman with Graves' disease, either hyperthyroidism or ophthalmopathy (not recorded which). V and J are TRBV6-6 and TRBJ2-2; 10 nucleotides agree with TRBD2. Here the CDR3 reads CATYWGPLAGVAGELFF. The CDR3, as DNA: TGTGCCACTTACTGGGGGCCTCTAGCGGGAGTCGCCGGGGAGCTGTTTTTT.